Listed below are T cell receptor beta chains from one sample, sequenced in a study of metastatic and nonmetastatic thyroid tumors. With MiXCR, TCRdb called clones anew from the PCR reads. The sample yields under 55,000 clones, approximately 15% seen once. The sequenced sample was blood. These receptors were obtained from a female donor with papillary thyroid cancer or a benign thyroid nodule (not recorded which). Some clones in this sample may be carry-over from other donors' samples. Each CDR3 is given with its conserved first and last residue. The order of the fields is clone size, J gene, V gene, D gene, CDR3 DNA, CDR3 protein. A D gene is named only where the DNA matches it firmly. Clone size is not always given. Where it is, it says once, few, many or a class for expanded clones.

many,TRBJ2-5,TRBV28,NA,TGTGCCAGCAGCACCGGGACACACGTTGTCTTC,CASSTGTHVVF
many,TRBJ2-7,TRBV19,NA,TGTGCCAGTAGTCGCTGGACGGAGGGGGCCTACGAGCAGTACTTC,CASSRWTEGAYEQYF
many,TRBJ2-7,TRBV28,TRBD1,TGTGCCAGCAGTTCTCCGGGACAGACCTCCTACGAGCAGTACTTC,CASSSPGQTSYEQYF
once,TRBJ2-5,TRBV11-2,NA,TGTGCCAGCAGCTTAGAAGGGGGTGTAGGAGTGGAGACCCAGTACTTC,CASSLEGGVGVETQYF
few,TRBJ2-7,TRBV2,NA,TGTGCCATCAGATCGCCTGCCTACGAGCATTACTTC,CAIRSPAYEHYF
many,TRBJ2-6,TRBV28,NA,TGTGCCAGCAGTTCACCGGAGGGGTCTGGGGCCAACGTCCTGACTTTC,CASSSPEGSGANVLTF
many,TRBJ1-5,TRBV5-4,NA,TGTGCCAGCAGCAAGGACCCTCAGGGGCCCCAGCATTTT,CASSKDPQGPQHF
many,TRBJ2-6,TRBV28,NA,TGTGCCAGCAGGGACCGCAACTTCCTATCTGGGGCCAACGTCCTGACTTTC,CASRDRNFLSGANVLTF
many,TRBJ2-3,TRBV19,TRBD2,TGTGCCAGTAGTCAAGCGGGAGCATCAGATACGCAGTATTTT,CASSQAGASDTQYF
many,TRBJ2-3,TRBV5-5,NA,TGTGCCAGCACCTCGCCAGGGCGTTATACGCAGTATTTT,CASTSPGRYTQYF
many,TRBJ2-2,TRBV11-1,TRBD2,TGTGCCAGCGAGAGGACTAGCGGGAAACTATTAACCGGGGAGCTGTTTTTT,CASERTSGKLLTGELFF
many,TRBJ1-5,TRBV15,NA,TGTGCCACCAGCAGAGGGAGAGGGGGAGACAATCAGCCCCAGCATTTT,CATSRGRGGDNQPQHF
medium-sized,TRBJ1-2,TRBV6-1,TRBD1,TGTGCCAGCAGACGGGACAGTTTTGGAGGCTACACCTTC,CASRRDSFGGYTF
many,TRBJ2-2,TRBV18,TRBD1,TGTGCCAGCTCATCCGGACAGGGGTCAACCGGGGAGCTGTTTTTT,CASSSGQGSTGELFF
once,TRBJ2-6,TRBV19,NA,TGTGCCAGTAGTGCAAGACTTAGCTCTGGGTCCAACGTCCTGACTTTC,CASSARLSSGSNVLTF
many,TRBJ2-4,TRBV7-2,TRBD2,TGTGCCAGCAGCTTAGCGGCCCGGGGGGACATTCAGTACTTC,CASSLAARGDIQYF
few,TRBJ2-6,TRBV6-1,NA,TGTGCCACTACGGAGGAAGGTACTTGGTCCAACGTCCTGACTTTC,CATTEEGTWSNVLTF
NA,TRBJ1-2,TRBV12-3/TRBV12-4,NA,TGTGCCAGCAGTCGGTGTAATGGCTACACCTTC,CASSRCNGYTF
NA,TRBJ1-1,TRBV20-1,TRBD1,TGCAGTGCTAGATTAAGGGGGCCGGACACTGAAGCTTTCTTT,CSARLRGPDTEAFF
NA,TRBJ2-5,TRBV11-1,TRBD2,TGTGCCAGCAGATTAATAGGGACTAGCGGGAGAGAGACCAAGTACTTC,CASRLIGTSGRETKYF
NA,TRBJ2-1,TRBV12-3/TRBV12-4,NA,TGTGCCAGCAGTTCCCGCCGGGCCGCTTGCAATGAGCAGTTCTTC,CASSSRRAACNEQFF
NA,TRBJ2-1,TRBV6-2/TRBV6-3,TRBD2,TGTGCCAGCAACCCACGTCGCGGGAGAAGGGTTAATGAGCAGTTCTTC,CASNPRRGRRVNEQFF
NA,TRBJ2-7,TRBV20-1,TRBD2,TGCAGTGCTCTCATCCTAGCGGGAGGCAGTTACGAGCAGTACTTC,CSALILAGGSYEQYF
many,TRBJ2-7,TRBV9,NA,TGTGCCAGCAGCGCGGACGGGACAGCGGGGGAGCAGTACTTC,CASSADGTAGEQYF
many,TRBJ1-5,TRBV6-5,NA,TGTGCCAGCAGTTACGGTAGTAGCAATCAGCCCCAGCATTTT,CASSYGSSNQPQHF
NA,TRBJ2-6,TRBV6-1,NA,TGTGCCAGCACGACGAAGGAAGGTTGGGCTAACGTCCTGACTTTC,CASTTKEGWANVLTF
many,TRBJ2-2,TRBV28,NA,TGTGGATCAGAGGACACCGGGGAGCTGTTTTTT,CGSEDTGELFF
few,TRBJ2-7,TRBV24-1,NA,TGTGCCACCAACGATCCGGGGCGGAGCTCCTACGAGCAGTACTTC,CATNDPGRSSYEQYF
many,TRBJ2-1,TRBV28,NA,TGTGCCAGCAGTTCTCTATTGAAAGCGAAGGGTGCCAATGAGCAGTTCTTC,CASSSLLKAKGANEQFF
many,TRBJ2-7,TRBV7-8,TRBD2,TGTGCCAGCAGCTTGTTTGGGACTAGCCTAACCTACGAGCAGTACTTC,CASSLFGTSLTYEQYF
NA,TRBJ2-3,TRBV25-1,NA,TGTGCCAGCAGTGAATTGGGGAGCAGGGGGGATACACAGTATTTT,CASSELGSRGDTQYF
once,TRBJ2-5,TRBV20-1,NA,TGCAGTGCTAGGAGGTACAACCTCTGCCAAGAGACCCAGTACTTC,CSARRYNLCQETQYF
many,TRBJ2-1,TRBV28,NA,TGTGCCAGCAGTCTCCGGGATTACAATGAGCAGTTCTTC,CASSLRDYNEQFF
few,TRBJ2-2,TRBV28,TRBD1,TGTGCCAGCAGACAAGACAGGGGACGCCACGGGGAGCTTTTTTTT,CASRQDRGRHGELFF
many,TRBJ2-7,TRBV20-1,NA,TGCAGTGCTAGAGATCCTAGAGGAAGGTACGAGCAGTACTTC,CSARDPRGRYEQYF
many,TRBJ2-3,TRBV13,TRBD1,TGTGCCAGCAGCTTAGGGGGGACAGGGGCAGATACGCAGTATTTT,CASSLGGTGADTQYF
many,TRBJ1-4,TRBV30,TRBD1,TGTGCCTGGAGTGCCGCAGGGGGCGCGGCTGAAAAACTGTTTTTT,CAWSAAGGAAEKLFF